The sequence of this T cell receptor beta chain was determined in a study of T cells in Graves' hyperthyroidism and ophthalmopathy. Study summary: Peripheral blood draws took place at initial diagnosis, ahead of any treatment. Notes on the study in general: Most thyroid-expanded clonotypes above 0.001 were also found in blood.

With 0 bases removed from V and 5 bases from J, the gap between germline ends came to 8 bases. Per germline, CDR1 ENHRY and CDR2 SYGVKD. The CDR3 has 15 amino acids. TCR beta CDR3 sequences were amplified from RNA transcripts. The HTBI set primed first-round TCR CDR3 RT-PCR. TCRdb re-derived calls from the multiplex PCR reads in MiXCR, one entry per CDR3 protein. The sample has about 590,000 distinct CDR3 sequences, 15% to 19% seen once. Disease duration under 2 months; hyperthyroidism patients were aged 18 to 65. Diagnosis relied on clinical symptoms, serum thyroxine and TRAb, thyroid ultrasound and orbital computed tomography. This clonotype came up many times. Its antigen is still unknown.

The origin of this receptor is a woman aged 25 to 39 with Graves' hyperthyroidism. The sample was blood. This chain uses TRBV10-3 with TRBJ1-6, with D tentatively TRBD1 (5 bases). DNA of the CDR3: TGTGCCATCAGTGAGTCACCGGGGGATAATTCACCCCTCCACTTT. It yields the protein CAISESPGDNSPLHF.